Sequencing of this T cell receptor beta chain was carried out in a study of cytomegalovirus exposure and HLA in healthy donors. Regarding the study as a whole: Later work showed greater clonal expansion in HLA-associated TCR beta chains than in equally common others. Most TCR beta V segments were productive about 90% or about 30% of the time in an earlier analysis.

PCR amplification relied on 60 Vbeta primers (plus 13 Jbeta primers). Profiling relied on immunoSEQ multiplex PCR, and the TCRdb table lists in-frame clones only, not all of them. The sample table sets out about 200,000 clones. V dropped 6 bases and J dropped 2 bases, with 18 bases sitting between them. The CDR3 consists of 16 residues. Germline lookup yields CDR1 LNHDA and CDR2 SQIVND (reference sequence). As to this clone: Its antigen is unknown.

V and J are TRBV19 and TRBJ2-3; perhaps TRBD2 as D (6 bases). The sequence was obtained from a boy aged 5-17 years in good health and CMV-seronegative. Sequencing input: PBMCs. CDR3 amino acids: CASRSASWGDTDTQYF. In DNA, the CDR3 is TGTGCCAGTAGATCTGCGAGTTGGGGGGACACAGATACGCAGTATTTT.